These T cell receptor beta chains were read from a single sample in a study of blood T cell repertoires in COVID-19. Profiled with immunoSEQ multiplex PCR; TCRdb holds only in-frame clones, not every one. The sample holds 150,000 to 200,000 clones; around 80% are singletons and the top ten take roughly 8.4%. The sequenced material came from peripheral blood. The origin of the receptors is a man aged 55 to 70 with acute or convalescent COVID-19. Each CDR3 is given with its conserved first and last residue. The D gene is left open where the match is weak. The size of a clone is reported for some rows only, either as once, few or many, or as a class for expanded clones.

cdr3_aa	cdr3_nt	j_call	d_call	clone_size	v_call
CASSLEKGASVHTEAFF	TGCGCCAGCAGCTTGGAGAAGGGGGCCTCCGTCCACACTGAAGCTTTCTTT	TRBJ1-1	TRBD1	once	TRBV5-1
CASSGQLKSLNTEAFF	TGTGCCAGCAGTGGACAGCTAAAGTCTTTAAACACTGAAGCTTTCTTT	TRBJ1-1	.	.	TRBV6-2/TRBV6-3
CASSIQNQPQHF	TGTGCCAGTAGTATCCAGAATCAGCCCCAGCATTTT	TRBJ1-5	.	few	TRBV19
CASSRGGHQETQYF	TGTGCCAGCAGCCGCGGAGGGCACCAAGAGACCCAGTACTTC	TRBJ2-5	.	.	TRBV5-6
CASGPRLDTEAFF	TGCGCCAGCGGCCCCAGATTGGACACTGAAGCTTTCTTT	TRBJ1-1	.	few	TRBV10-2
CASSYQGNTEAFF	TGTGCCAGCAGTTACCAGGGGAACACTGAAGCTTTCTTT	TRBJ1-1	.	.	TRBV27
CASSAGRNQPQHF	TGTGCCAGCAGCGCGGGGCGTAATCAGCCCCAGCATTTT	TRBJ1-5	.	few	TRBV7-8
CASGDSNEQFF	TGTGCCAGCGGGGACAGCAATGAGCAGTTCTTC	TRBJ2-1	TRBD1	few	TRBV9
CAISVGQGNTEAFF	TGTGCCATCAGTGTAGGACAGGGGAACACTGAAGCTTTCTTT	TRBJ1-1	TRBD1	once	TRBV10-3
CASSARQGSGTDTQYF	TGTGCCAGCAGCGCCCGACAGGGGTCGGGCACAGATACGCAGTATTTT	TRBJ2-3	TRBD1	.	TRBV9
CASSRTGDALREQFF	TGTGCCAGCAGTAGGACAGGGGATGCCCTTCGGGAGCAGTTCTTC	TRBJ2-1	TRBD1	.	TRBV2
CASSEPFQSPLHF	TGTGCCAGCAGTGAACCCTTTCAGTCACCCCTCCACTTT	TRBJ1-6	.	.	TRBV25-1
CASMRYSNQPQHF	TGTGCCAGCATGCGGTATAGCAATCAGCCCCAGCATTTT	TRBJ1-5	.	.	TRBV2
CASSQENAGNYGYTF	TGCGCCAGCAGCCAAGAGAATGCGGGGAACTATGGCTACACCTTC	TRBJ1-2	.	.	TRBV4-3
CATSDGGKDEAFF	TGTGCCACCAGTGATGGGGGGAAGGATGAAGCTTTCTTT	TRBJ1-1	.	.	TRBV24-1
CASSQTGSNQPQHF	TGCGCCAGCAGCCAAACAGGGAGCAATCAGCCCCAGCATTTT	TRBJ1-5	.	.	TRBV4-1
CASSLLGSRGQETQYF	TGTGCCAGCAGCTTGCTCGGGAGCAGGGGGCAAGAGACCCAGTACTTC	TRBJ2-5	.	.	TRBV7-8
CASSWAGVRGTGELFF	TGTGCCAGCAGTTGGGCGGGGGTCCGTGGCACCGGGGAGCTGTTTTTT	TRBJ2-2	TRBD2	.	TRBV28
CASSSGTGNQPQHF	TGTGCCAGCAGTTCCGGGACAGGCAATCAGCCCCAGCATTTT	TRBJ1-5	TRBD1	.	TRBV6-5
CASSPQGARGNTIYF	TGTGCCAGCAGCCCGCAGGGGGCGCGGGGAAACACCATATATTTT	TRBJ1-3	TRBD1	few	TRBV7-2
CASSFSGSSNQPQHF	TGTGCCAGCAGCTTTTCCGGGTCGAGCAATCAGCCCCAGCATTTT	TRBJ1-5	.	.	TRBV5-6
CASSNSGGGGANVLTF	TGTGCCAGCTCGAATTCAGGGGGCGGTGGGGCCAACGTCCTGACTTTC	TRBJ2-6	TRBD1	.	TRBV18
CASRTADYSNQPQHF	TGTGCTAGTAGGACAGCAGATTATAGCAATCAGCCCCAGCATTTT	TRBJ1-5	.	.	TRBV12-5
CASSLDPLAHNEQFF	TGTGCCAGCAGCCTGGACCCTTTAGCCCACAATGAGCAGTTCTTC	TRBJ2-1	.	.	TRBV5-4
CASSERQGYQPQHF	TGTGCCAGCAGTGAAAGACAGGGATATCAGCCCCAGCATTTT	TRBJ1-5	TRBD1	.	TRBV6-1
CASSENTVHWEKLFF	TGTGCCAGCAGTGAAAACACAGTTCATTGGGAAAAACTGTTTTTT	TRBJ1-4	.	.	TRBV2
CASSEGGGGNQPQHF	TGCGCCAGCAGTGAGGGGGGAGGTGGCAATCAGCCCCAGCATTTT	TRBJ1-5	.	.	TRBV10-2
CASSPEQGAQPQHF	TGTGCCAGCAGCCCGGAACAGGGTGCCCAGCCCCAGCATTTT	TRBJ1-5	.	few	TRBV9
CASSVVGDSPLHF	TGTGCCAGCAGCGTAGTAGGGGATTCACCCCTCCACTTT	TRBJ1-6	.	.	TRBV9
CAISDSGTGGNTIYF	TGTGCCATCAGTGACTCCGGGACAGGGGGAAACACCATATATTTT	TRBJ1-3	TRBD1	.	TRBV10-3
CASSLQGSITDTQYF	TGTGCCAGCAGCTTACAGGGGAGTATTACAGATACGCAGTATTTT	TRBJ2-3	.	once	TRBV11-3
CASSLSRYNEQFF	TGTGCCAGCAGCTTAAGCAGGTACAATGAGCAGTTCTTC	TRBJ2-1	.	.	TRBV7-3
CATSGRTSGRKETQYF	TGTGCCACCAGCGGTCGGACTAGCGGACGTAAAGAGACCCAGTACTTC	TRBJ2-5	TRBD2	.	TRBV15
CASSSRQGVNQPQHF	TGTGCCAGCAGCTCCCGCCAAGGGGTCAATCAGCCCCAGCATTTT	TRBJ1-5	.	.	TRBV3-1/TRBV3-2
CASSPRGRGEEQYF	TGTGCCAGCAGTCCCCGGGGCAGGGGTGAGGAGCAGTACTTC	TRBJ2-7	.	.	TRBV6-5
CASSRRQGAMKNTEAFF	TGTGCCAGCAGCCGGCGACAGGGTGCTATGAAGAACACTGAAGCTTTCTTT	TRBJ1-1	TRBD1	.	TRBV13
CASSRDRGNSPLHF	TGCGCCAGCAGCAGGGACAGGGGAAATTCACCCCTCCACTTT	TRBJ1-6	TRBD1	.	TRBV5-1
CASSPPGTGATGELFF	TGTGCCAGCAGCCCACCCGGGACAGGAGCTACCGGGGAGCTGTTTTTT	TRBJ2-2	TRBD1	.	TRBV5-4
CASSARGGDYGYTF	TGTGCCAGCAGCGCCCGCGGGGGTGACTATGGCTACACCTTC	TRBJ1-2	.	.	TRBV21-1
CASISGINYGYTF	TGTGCCAGCATTTCCGGGATCAACTATGGCTACACCTTC	TRBJ1-2	.	.	TRBV12-3/TRBV12-4
CASSGGTGREAFF	TGTGCCAGCAGCGGTGGGACAGGCAGGGAAGCTTTCTTT	TRBJ1-1	TRBD1	once	TRBV9
CASSLGTGTGNTIYF	TGTGCCAGCAGCTTAGGGACAGGGACCGGAAACACCATATATTTT	TRBJ1-3	TRBD1	.	TRBV7-9
CSVEDGDSAAGELFF	TGCAGCGTTGAAGATGGCGACTCGGCGGCCGGGGAGCTGTTTTTT	TRBJ2-2	.	.	TRBV29-1
CAWSVGGLGAEAFF	TGTGCCTGGAGTGTAGGGGGTTTGGGGGCCGAAGCTTTCTTT	TRBJ1-1	.	.	TRBV30
CASNRQGWGTDTQYF	TGTGCCAGCAACCGCCAGGGGTGGGGCACAGATACGCAGTATTTT	TRBJ2-3	.	.	TRBV9
CASSLDRGGNQPQHF	TGTGCCAGCAGTCTAGACAGGGGAGGCAATCAGCCCCAGCATTTT	TRBJ1-5	TRBD1	once	TRBV6-2/TRBV6-3
CASSLPVSHEQYF	TGTGCCAGCAGCTTACCGGTGAGCCACGAGCAGTACTTC	TRBJ2-7	.	.	TRBV7-2
CASSQGANEQFF	TGTGCCAGCAGCCAGGGGGCGAATGAGCAGTTCTTC	TRBJ2-1	TRBD1	.	TRBV27
CASSPRGHDYNEQFF	TGTGCCAGCAGCCCTCGGGGACACGACTACAATGAGCAGTTCTTC	TRBJ2-1	.	.	TRBV7-2
CASSYLQGASSYEQYF	TGTGCCAGCAGCTATCTACAGGGGGCCAGCTCCTACGAGCAGTACTTC	TRBJ2-7	TRBD1	.	TRBV7-3
CATARVANYYNEQFF	TGTGCCACCGCCCGGGTAGCGAACTATTACAATGAGCAGTTCTTC	TRBJ2-1	.	.	TRBV19
CAWSRDRNEKLFF	TGTGCCTGGAGCCGGGACAGAAATGAAAAACTGTTTTTT	TRBJ1-4	TRBD1	.	TRBV30
CASSHGASGTDTQYF	TGTGCCAGCAGCCATGGGGCTAGCGGCACAGATACGCAGTATTTT	TRBJ2-3	.	.	TRBV9